This TCR beta chain was captured in a study of blood T cells in healthy people across ages (dated by TCRdb to between 2014 and 2016). Regarding the research as a whole: Template switching captured roughly one uniquely barcoded TCR beta cDNA molecule per two T cells in model experiments. Age-related changes in TCR beta repertoire diversity were measured in the study by deep sequencing normalized with unique cDNA molecular identifiers. The donors were divided into four age groups: young (average around 17 years), middle-aged (around 37), aged (approximately 59) and long-lived (roughly 88). To avoid experimental bias, donors of different ages were distributed randomly across sequencing lanes. For two donors (one aged 18 to 29 and one aged 80 or older), the study analyzed two additional independent replicas of 1 million unique cDNA reads from the same blood draw.

The study at large found these results: Compared with the aged group, the long-lived group had more naive CD4+ T cells, fewer expanded clones and increased TCR diversity, a pattern suggesting age selection. Conclusive comparison of naive and antigen-experienced compartments was prevented by the profiling of bulk unsorted PBMCs. A strong correlation was found between observed TCR beta diversity and the percentage of naive T cells measured by flow cytometry. Observed TCR beta diversity per million T cells fell roughly linearly with age, and a significant reduction was already apparent by age roughly 40. Because the CMV infection status of the donors was unknown, age-related changes in expanded clonotypes may potentially have been confounded. Estimates of total diversity based on one million sequenced T cells were regarded as lower bounds and as underestimates.

Worth noting for this clonotype: There is no known antigen for this receptor. No much larger clonotype is one base removed from it; base qualities were not supplied.

Receptors were amplified or captured by 5' RACE. Sequencing instrument: Illumina HiSeq 2500. A second PCR of roughly 7 to 11 cycles was performed with a sample-barcoded 5' primer and a J-beta primer mix. A unique molecular identifier was introduced onto each TCR beta cDNA molecule by a template-switch 5' adaptor carrying 12 random nucleotides. At least 2.5 million CDR3-containing paired-end reads were obtained from each sample. First-strand cDNA was synthesized from all RNA with the Mint cDNA synthesis kit, primed by a TRBC-specific oligonucleotide. All cDNA was treated with uracil-DNA glycosylase and then went through a first 18-cycle PCR with the universal primers M1SS and BC2_uni_R. On the study's bioinformatics: For normalization, 1 million high-quality reads were randomly selected from each sample, with every read carrying a distinct molecular identifier. Instead of being binned into consensus sequences, reads that shared molecular identifiers were thrown out. MiTCR, run with a Q25 quality threshold and the strictest error-elimination algorithm, handled CDR3 identification, clonotype clustering and error correction. A nonparametric unseen species model using Euler transformation provided a lower-bound estimate of total TCR beta diversity. The raw public reads went through TCRdb reprocessing: fastp at Q25, MiXCR clone calling, in-frame beta chains kept. When rows share a CDR3 protein, they turn into one entry using the most common DNA and genes. The V and J calls come from TCRdb's annotation, not from the publication. A total of about 900,000 distinct CDR3 sequences appear in this sample, approximately 67% of them only once. 25% to 35% of the sample is taken by the ten largest.

Deletion took 7 bases off V and 2 bases off J, with a span of 15 bases between the germline ends. From the cysteine up to the phenylalanine, the CDR3 has a length of 14 residues. The DNA shown is the 42-base CDR3, in frame from base 1. CDR1 and CDR2, looked up from the germline V gene, are MDHEN and SYDVKM. Donors were 39 systemically healthy Caucasian individuals from Russia aged about 6 to 100 years. Each donor gave about 9.7 milliliters of peripheral blood, drawn into EDTA-treated Vacutainer tubes. Ficoll-Paque density-gradient centrifugation was used to isolate PBMCs, with at least 7 million per sample. Trizol reagent was used to extract total RNA from the PBMCs, yielding at least 5.5 micrograms per sample. For every donor, an aliquot of PBMCs went through flow cytometry to measure the percentages of naive CD45RAhigh/CD27high T cells.

The sample taken for sequencing was blood. The V and J genes are TRBV28 and TRBJ2-7; the D gene is not confidently resolved. The clonotype was recovered from a young man in good health. The CDR3 has the sequence CASTDRVSTYEQYF. The DNA reads TGTGCCAGCACCGACCGGGTGAGCACCTACGAGCAGTACTTC.